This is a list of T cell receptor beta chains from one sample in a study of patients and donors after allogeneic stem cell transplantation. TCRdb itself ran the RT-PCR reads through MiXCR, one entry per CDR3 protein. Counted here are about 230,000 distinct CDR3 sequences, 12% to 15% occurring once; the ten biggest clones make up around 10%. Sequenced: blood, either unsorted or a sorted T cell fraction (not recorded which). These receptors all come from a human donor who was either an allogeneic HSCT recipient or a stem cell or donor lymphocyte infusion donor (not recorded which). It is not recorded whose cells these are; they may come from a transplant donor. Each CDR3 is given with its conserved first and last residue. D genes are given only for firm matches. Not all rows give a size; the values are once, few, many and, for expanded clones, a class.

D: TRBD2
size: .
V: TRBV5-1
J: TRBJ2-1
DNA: TGCGCCAGCAGCTCGGGACTACTCCCCTACAATGAGCAGTTCTTC
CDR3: CASSSGLLPYNEQFF

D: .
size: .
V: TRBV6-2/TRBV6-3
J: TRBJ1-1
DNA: TGTGCCAGCAGTTCGTACCGGAACACTGAAGCTTTCTTT
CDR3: CASSSYRNTEAFF

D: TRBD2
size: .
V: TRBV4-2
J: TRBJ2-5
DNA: TGTGCCAGCAGAGCGGGAGGCGGTGAGACCCAGTACTTC
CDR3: CASRAGGGETQYF

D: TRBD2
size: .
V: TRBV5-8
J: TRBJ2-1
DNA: TGTGCCAGCAGTCTAGCGGGGGGGCCCTCCTACAATGAGCAGTTCTTC
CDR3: CASSLAGGPSYNEQFF

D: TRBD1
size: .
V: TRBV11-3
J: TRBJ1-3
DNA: TGTGCCAGCAGCTCGGACAGGCCTGGAAACACCATATATTTT
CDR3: CASSSDRPGNTIYF

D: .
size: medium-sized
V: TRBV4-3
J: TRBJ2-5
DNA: TGCGCCAGCAGCCAAGTGATCGGGGAGACCCAGTACTTC
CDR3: CASSQVIGETQYF

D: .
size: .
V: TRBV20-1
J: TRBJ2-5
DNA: TGCAGTGCTAGATGGGACCGCCGGGAGACCCAGTACTTC
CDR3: CSARWDRRETQYF

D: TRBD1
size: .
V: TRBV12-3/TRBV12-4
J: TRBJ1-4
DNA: TGTGCCAGCAGTTCTGGACAGGGCGAAAATGAAAAACTGTTTTTT
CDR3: CASSSGQGENEKLFF

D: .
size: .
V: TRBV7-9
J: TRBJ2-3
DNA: TGTGCCAGCAGCCGGGGCAGGGAACTCACAGATACGCAGTATTTT
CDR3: CASSRGRELTDTQYF

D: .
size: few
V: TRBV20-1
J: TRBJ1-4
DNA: TGCAGTGCTAGAGTGGGGCGGGGGACTAATGAAAAACTGTTTTTT
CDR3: CSARVGRGTNEKLFF

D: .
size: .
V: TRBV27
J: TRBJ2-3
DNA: TGTGCCAGCAGTTTAGACCCAGCCTACACAGATACGCAGTATTTT
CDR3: CASSLDPAYTDTQYF